This entry concerns a single TCR beta chain. Its antigen remains unknown. These data are taken from a study of cytomegalovirus exposure and HLA in healthy donors. V lost 4 bases and J 6 bases, leaving 16 bases between the germline ends. Germline CDR1 WNHNN, CDR2 SYGVQD (reference sequence). This CDR3 comprises 14 residues. This PCR relied on a set of 60 Vbeta primers and 13 Jbeta primers. Data came from immunoSEQ multiplex PCR; TCRdb stores just in-frame clones and leaves some out. The sample consists of some 120,000 clones, 70% to 90% of them appearing once. Study-wide points: Three chains linked to CMV were shown in vitro to be specific for CMV antigens. When a later analysis was performed, an Asian-associated ancestry cluster reportedly had fewer N-insertions than the 666-donor mean.

The sequenced sample was PBMCs. This receptor was obtained from a young man in good health and CMV-seropositive. This rearrangement joins TRBV10-1 to TRBJ2-7; D unresolved. CDR3 sequence reads: CASSVGGSYSEQYF. CDR3 sequence (DNA): TGCGCCAGCAGTGTCGGTGGTTCGTACTCCGAGCAGTACTTC.